The 13 T cell receptor beta chains below were found in one sample sequenced in a study of T cells after yellow fever vaccination. TCRdb called the 5' RACE reads again in MiXCR, with one record for every CDR3 protein. The table lists 180,000 or so distinct CDR3 sequences, approximately 11% of them singletons. Material: CD8+ T cells sorted from PBMCs, obtained 15 days after the yellow fever booster vaccination. The receptors originated from a man aged 18 to 29 who received the YFV17D yellow fever vaccine.

The chain couples TRBV6-1 to TRBJ2-7; 9 bases fit TRBD2. The germline CDR1 and CDR2 sequences are MNHNS and SASEGT. V gave up 1 base and J gave up 3 bases; unmatched junction bases: 4. This CDR3 has 15 residues. For the CDR3, the DNA is TGTGCCAGCAGTGAAGGGACTAGCGCCGGCTACGAGCAGTACGTC. This gives the protein CASSEGTSAGYEQYV.

The chain uses TRBV5-1 and TRBJ2-2; 9 bases are a match to TRBD1. This CDR3 spans 17 amino acids. Germline values: CDR1 SGHRS, CDR2 YFSETQ. V shed 0 bases and J 1 base; nucleotides not matched to a gene: 4. CDR3 coding DNA: TGCGCCAGCAGCTTGGCTCCGGACAGGGGGAACACCGGGGAGCTGTTTTTT. This encodes CASSLAPDRGNTGELFF.

V is TRBV29-1 and J is TRBJ2-5; a weak D match, TRBD2 (5 bases). Germline CDR1 SQVTM, CDR2 ANQGSEA. The CDR3 spans 13 residues. Between the trimmed V and J ends, which lost 3 bases and 0 bases, there was a span of 8 bases. The CDR3 loop reads CSVDGIHQETQYF. Here the CDR3 DNA reads TGCAGCGTTGACGGGATCCACCAAGAGACCCAGTACTTC.

V usage is TRBV5-1 and J usage is TRBJ1-1, with TRBD1 matching 9 bases. From germline, CDR1 is SGHRS and CDR2 YFSETQ. The CDR3 is 16 residues long. Trimming cost V 5 bases and J 4 bases; bases outside gene matches: 12. The CDR3 here is CASSFTGGASGTEAFF. CDR3 sequence (DNA): TGCGCCAGCAGTTTTACAGGGGGCGCGTCGGGCACTGAAGCTTTCTTT.

This clonotype was detected ten times or more. The chain employs TRBV7-9 and TRBJ2-1, with TRBD2 as a possible D gene (6 bases). Trimming removed 8 bases at V and 8 bases at J, with 19 bases between. The CDR3 totals 14 residues. Germline loops: CDR1 SEHNR, CDR2 FQNEAQ (reference sequence). In DNA, the CDR3 is TGTGCCAGCCAAGGAGCGGCGGGGATGTATGAGCAGTTCTTC. It translates to CASQGAAGMYEQFF.

The CDR3 region is CASSQGGPSYNEQFF. The CDR3, as DNA: TGCGCCAGCAGCCAAGGGGGACCCTCCTACAATGAGCAGTTCTTC. The chain is built from TRBV4-3 and TRBJ2-1; D could derive from TRBD1 or TRBD2 (5 bases each). The CDR3 is 15 residues long. Per germline, CDR1 LGHNA and CDR2 YSLEER. V was clipped by 1 base and J by 0 bases, with 7 bases between them.

This clonotype was seen repeatedly, ten times or more. J is TRBJ2-3 and V is TRBV29-1; perhaps TRBD2 as D (5 bases). Germline V lookup: CDR1 SQVTM, CDR2 ANQGSEA. The V and J ends lost 4 bases and 1 base respectively, with 9 bases between them. The CDR3 extends over 13 amino acids. CDR3 DNA sequence: TGCAGCGTTGTTGACGGGGGCACAGATACGCAGTATTTT. This gives the protein CSVVDGGTDTQYF.

The chain uses TRBV4-1 and TRBJ2-3; D is undetermined. The CDR3 is 14 amino acids. Germline CDR1 reads MGHRA; CDR2 reads YSYEKL. V was trimmed by 0 bases and J by 6 bases, leaving 10 bases between them. CDR3 nucleotide sequence: TGCGCCAGCAGCCAAGATCAATTTGGGGATACGCAGTATTTT. Translating it yields CASSQDQFGDTQYF.

The gene calls are TRBV29-1 and TRBJ1-1; weak D call: TRBD1 (5 bases). Germline lookup yields CDR1 SQVTM and CDR2 ANQGSEA. Between the trimmed V and J ends, which lost 5 bases and 1 base, there was a span of 8 bases. This CDR3 has 12 amino acids. Here the CDR3 DNA reads TGCAGCGTTCTCAGGGAGAACACTGAAGCTTTCTTT. Its translation is CSVLRENTEAFF.

This clonotype was found a few times. The chain combines TRBV27 with TRBJ2-1, with no clear D. Germline lookup yields CDR1 MNHEY and CDR2 SMNVEV (reference sequence). Trimming shortened V by 5 bases and J by 8 bases, and 13 bases separated the two germline ends. This CDR3 has 13 residues. CDR3 sequence (DNA): TGTGCCAGCAGTCCATACGTTGGCGATGAGCAGTTCTTC. Its protein product is CASSPYVGDEQFF.

The chain links TRBV7-3 to TRBJ2-7; TRBD1 agrees at 9 bases. The CDR3 runs 19 residues. The trim removed 7 bases at V and 4 bases at J, leaving 23 bases unmatched. Germline-derived CDR1 and CDR2 are SGHTA and FQGTGA. The CDR3 reads CASTHPPSTPGQGVYEQYF. CDR3 bases: TGTGCCAGCACCCACCCGCCTAGCACTCCGGGACAGGGAGTTTACGAGCAGTACTTC.

Ten or more counts support this clonotype. The chain has TRBV5-1 and TRBJ2-7; the D is unclear. The V and J ends lost 0 bases and 7 bases respectively, with 8 bases between them. This CDR3 spans 12 amino acids. Germline V CDR1 and CDR2: SGHRS, YFSETQ. CDR3 amino acids: CASSLVEREQYF. For the CDR3, the DNA is TGCGCCAGCAGCTTGGTGGAACGGGAGCAGTACTTC.

The chain links TRBV11-2 to TRBJ2-1; no clear D. Germline CDR1 SGHAT, CDR2 FQNNGV. This CDR3 is 15 amino acids long. Deletions cut 5 bases from V and 0 bases from J, with 11 bases between. The CDR3 reads CASSPLASSYNEQFF. CDR3 DNA sequence: TGTGCCAGCAGCCCCTTGGCTAGCTCCTACAATGAGCAGTTCTTC.